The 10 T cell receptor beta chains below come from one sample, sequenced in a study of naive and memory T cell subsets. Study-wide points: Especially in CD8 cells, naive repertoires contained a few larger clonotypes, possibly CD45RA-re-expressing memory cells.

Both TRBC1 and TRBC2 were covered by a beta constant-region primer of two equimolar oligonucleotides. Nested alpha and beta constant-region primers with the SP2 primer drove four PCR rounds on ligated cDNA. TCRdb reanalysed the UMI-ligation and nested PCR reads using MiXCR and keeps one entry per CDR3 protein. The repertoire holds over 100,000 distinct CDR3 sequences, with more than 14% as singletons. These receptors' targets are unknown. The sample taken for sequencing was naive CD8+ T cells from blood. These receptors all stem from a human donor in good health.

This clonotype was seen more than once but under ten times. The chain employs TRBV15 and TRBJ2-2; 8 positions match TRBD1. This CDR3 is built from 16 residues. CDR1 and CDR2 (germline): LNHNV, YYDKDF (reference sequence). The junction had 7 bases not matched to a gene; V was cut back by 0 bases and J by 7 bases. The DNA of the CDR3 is TGTGCCACCAGCAGAGAAACCGGGACAGGAAACGGGGAGCTGTTTTTT. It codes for CATSRETGTGNGELFF.

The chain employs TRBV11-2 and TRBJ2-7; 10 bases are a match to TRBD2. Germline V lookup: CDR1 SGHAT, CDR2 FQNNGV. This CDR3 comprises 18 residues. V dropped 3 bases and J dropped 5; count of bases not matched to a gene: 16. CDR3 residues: CASSFRRGTSVRGDEQYF. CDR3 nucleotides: TGTGCCAGCAGCTTCCGTCGCGGGACTAGCGTGCGCGGGGACGAGCAGTACTTC.

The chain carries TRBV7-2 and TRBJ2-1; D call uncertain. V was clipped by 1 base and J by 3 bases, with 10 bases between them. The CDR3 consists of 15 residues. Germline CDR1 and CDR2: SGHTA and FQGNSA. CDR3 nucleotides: TGTGCCAGCAGCTTAGTTGCGCCGCACTACAATGAGCAGTTCTTC. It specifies CASSLVAPHYNEQFF.

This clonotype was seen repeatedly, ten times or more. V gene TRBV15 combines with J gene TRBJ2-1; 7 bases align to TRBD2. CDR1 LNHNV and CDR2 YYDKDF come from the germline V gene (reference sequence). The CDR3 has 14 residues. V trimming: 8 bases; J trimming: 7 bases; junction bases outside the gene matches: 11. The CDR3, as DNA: TGTGCCACCCTTGAGCGGGATAGTAGGAATGAGCAGTTCTTC. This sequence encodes CATLERDSRNEQFF.

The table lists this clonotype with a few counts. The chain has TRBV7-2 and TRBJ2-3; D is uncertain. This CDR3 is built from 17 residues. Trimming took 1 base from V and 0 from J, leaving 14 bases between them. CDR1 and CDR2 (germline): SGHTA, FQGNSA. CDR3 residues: CASSLVWRSSSTDTQYF. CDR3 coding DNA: TGTGCCAGCAGCTTAGTATGGCGGTCGTCTAGCACAGATACGCAGTATTTT.

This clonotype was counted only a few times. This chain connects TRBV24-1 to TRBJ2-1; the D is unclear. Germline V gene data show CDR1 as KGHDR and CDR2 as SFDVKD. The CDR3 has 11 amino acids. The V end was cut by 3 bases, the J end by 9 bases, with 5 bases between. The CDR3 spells CATSDMVEQFF. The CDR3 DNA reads TGTGCCACCAGTGATATGGTTGAGCAGTTCTTC.

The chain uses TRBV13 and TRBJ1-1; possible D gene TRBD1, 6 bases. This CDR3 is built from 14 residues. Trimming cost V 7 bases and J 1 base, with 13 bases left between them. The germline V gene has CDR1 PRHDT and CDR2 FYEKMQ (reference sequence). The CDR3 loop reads CASTLGGRNTEAFF. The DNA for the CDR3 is TGTGCCAGCACCCTAGGGGGGCGGAACACTGAAGCTTTCTTT.

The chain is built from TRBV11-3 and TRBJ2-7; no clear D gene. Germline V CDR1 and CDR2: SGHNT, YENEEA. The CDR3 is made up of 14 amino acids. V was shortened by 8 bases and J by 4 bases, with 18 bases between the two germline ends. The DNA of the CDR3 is TGTGCCAGCGCTGCCAGCCCGTCTGGATACGAGCAGTACTTC. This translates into CASAASPSGYEQYF.

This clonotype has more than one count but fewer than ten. Here the CDR3 DNA reads TGTGCCACCACGGGGCAGAATAATGAAAAACTGTTTTTT. It codes for CATTGQNNEKLFF. The V call is TRBV24-1, the J call TRBJ1-4; possible D gene TRBD1, 5 bases. The V end was cut by 8 bases, the J end by 4 bases, with 10 bases between. The CDR3 totals 13 residues. Per the germline V gene, CDR1 is KGHDR and CDR2 is SFDVKD.

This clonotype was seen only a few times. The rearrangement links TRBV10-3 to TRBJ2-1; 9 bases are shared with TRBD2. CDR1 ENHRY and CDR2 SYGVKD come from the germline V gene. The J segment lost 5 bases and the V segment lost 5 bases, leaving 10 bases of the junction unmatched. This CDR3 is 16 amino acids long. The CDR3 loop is CAISFIAGEGDNEQFF. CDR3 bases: TGTGCCATCAGTTTTATAGCGGGAGAGGGGGACAATGAGCAGTTCTTC.